This T cell receptor beta chain came from a study of blood T cell repertoires in COVID-19. Study details: Nucleic acid was either cDNA or gDNA, and it came from T cells, B-cell-depleted T cells, or PBMCs.

Looked up from germline, CDR1 is SGHNT and CDR2 is YYREEE (reference sequence). V dropped 4 bases and J dropped 2 bases, with 13 bases sitting between them. The CDR3 extends over 14 amino acids. Data came from immunoSEQ multiplex PCR; TCRdb stores just in-frame clones and leaves some out. The sample holds under 450,000 clones; about four fifths are singletons and the top ten take over 0.95%. This receptor was taken from a human donor with acute or convalescent COVID-19. The donor label of this sample is uncertain. This rearrangement joins TRBV5-4 to TRBJ2-7; D might be TRBD1 (5 bases). The sample comprised peripheral blood. The CDR3 DNA follows: TGTGCCAGCAGCCGGGTGGGCAGGGCCTACGAGCAGTACTTC. It is translated as CASSRVGRAYEQYF.